These 14 T cell receptor beta chains originate from one sample sequenced in a study of control samples from healthy donors and cancer patients. The repertoire was sequenced with immunoSEQ multiplex PCR; TCRdb's copy has only in-frame clones and lacks some. The table lists roughly 170,000 clones, around 93% of them singletons. The material sequenced was blood. All receptors come from a man aged 18 to 30 in good health.

The chain carries TRBV12-3 or TRBV12-4 and TRBJ1-3; D perhaps matches TRBD1 (5 bases). This CDR3 is built from 13 residues. Trimming cost V 6 bases and J 4 bases, with 10 bases left between them. The CDR3 spells CASRVGGGNTIYF. The CDR3 bases are TGTGCCAGCAGGGTGGGGGGAGGAAACACCATATATTTT.

The chain is built from TRBV3-1 (or the pseudogene TRBV3-2) and TRBJ1-1; D gene uncertain. Trimming took 3 bases from V and 2 from J, leaving 7 bases between them. CDR1 LGHDT and CDR2 YNNKEL come from the germline V gene (reference sequence). The CDR3 covers 13 residues. The CDR3 nucleotides read TGTGCCAGCAGCCACGCCCTCAACACTGAAGCTTTCTTT. Translation gives CASSHALNTEAFF.

The chain carries TRBV4-2 and TRBJ2-2; D may be TRBD1 or TRBD2 (5 bases each). The germline V gene has CDR1 LGHNA and CDR2 YNFKEQ. The CDR3 consists of 18 residues. The V end lost 1 base, the J end lost 4 bases, and 19 bases lay between the germline ends. The CDR3 DNA reads TGTGCCAGCAGCCAAGCTGAGCCGGGACGTAGAGCCACCGGGGAGCTGTTTTTT. Amino acids: CASSQAEPGRRATGELFF.

J is TRBJ2-4 and V is TRBV28; either TRBD1 or TRBD2 may fit D (5 bases each). Germline V lookup: CDR1 MDHEN, CDR2 SYDVKM. The CDR3 length is 15 residues. V dropped 3 bases and J dropped 5 bases, with 14 bases sitting between them. The CDR3 DNA sequence: TGTGCCAGCAGTTTGTGGGACGTTGGACAAAACATTCAGTACTTC. This gives the protein CASSLWDVGQNIQYF.

The chain has TRBV19 and TRBJ2-1; 13 bases map to TRBD2. The CDR3 loop spans 17 amino acids. Germline lookup yields CDR1 LNHDA and CDR2 SQIVND (reference sequence). Trimming took 3 bases from V and 6 from J; bases not matched to a gene: 8. CDR3 sequence reads: CASSIELAGGPLNEQFF. The CDR3 DNA is TGTGCCAGTAGTATTGAACTAGCGGGGGGGCCGCTCAATGAGCAGTTCTTC. Based on the CDR3 plus reference TRBV19 and TRBJ2-1, the full variable domain is DGGITQSPKYLFRKEGQNVTLSCEQNLNHDAMYWYRQDPGQGLRLIYYSQIVNDFQKGDIAEGYSVSREKKESFPLTVTSAQKNPTAFYLCASSIELAGGPLNEQFFGPGTRLTVL.

The genes are TRBV25-1 and TRBJ2-7; 9 bases align to TRBD1. Germline V gives CDR1 MGHDK, CDR2 SYGVNS. With 5 bases clipped from V and 5 bases from J, the junction kept 7 bases outside the gene matches. The length of the CDR3 is 14 residues. CDR3 region: CASSLQGAGDEQYF. The CDR3 DNA reads TGTGCCAGCAGTTTACAGGGGGCAGGCGACGAGCAGTACTTC.

The rearrangement links TRBV4-2 to TRBJ2-1; TRBD1 might be the D (5 bases). Between the trimmed V and J ends, which lost 0 bases and 9 bases, there was a span of 15 bases. The CDR3 runs to 15 residues. Germline V gene data show CDR1 as LGHNA and CDR2 as YNFKEQ. In DNA form, the CDR3 reads TGTGCCAGCAGCCAAGATGGGGCCAGGTCGGTTGAGCAGTTCTTC. Amino acid sequence: CASSQDGARSVEQFF.

The J gene is TRBJ1-3, the V gene TRBV19, with D perhaps TRBD1 (5 bases). CDR3 length: 14 residues. Germline CDR1 LNHDA, CDR2 SQIVND (reference sequence). The V gene lost 5 bases and the J gene lost 0 bases, with 8 bases spanning the gap. The CDR3 here is CASSQDNSGNTIYF. The CDR3 bases are TGTGCCAGTAGTCAGGACAACTCTGGAAACACCATATATTTT.

V usage is TRBV5-5 and J usage is TRBJ2-1; 10 nucleotides agree with TRBD2. The CDR3 contains 16 residues. V gave up 6 bases and J gave up 8 bases; unmatched junction bases: 14. Germline V gives CDR1 SGHKS, CDR2 YYEKEE (reference sequence). CDR3 DNA: TGTGCCAGCATCTCCCGAGCGGGGGGGCCAATTGATGAGCAGTTCTTC. Translation: CASISRAGGPIDEQFF.

The V gene is TRBV5-1, the J gene TRBJ1-1, with 9 positions matching TRBD1. J was trimmed by 6 bases and V by 3 bases; bases with no gene match: 21. The germline CDR1 and CDR2 sequences are SGHRS and YFSETQ. The CDR3 has 19 amino acids. The DNA of the CDR3 is TGCGCCAGCAGCTCAGGGACAGGGAGACGGGGTAGGGGTGAGGCTGAAGCTTTCTTT. It translates to CASSSGTGRRGRGEAEAFF.

The chain couples TRBV7-8 to TRBJ2-1; D not resolved. V dropped 5 bases and J dropped 7 bases, with 12 bases sitting between them. The CDR3 loop spans 13 amino acids. Per the germline V gene, CDR1 is SGHVS and CDR2 is FQNEAQ. CDR3 sequence (DNA): TGTGCCAGCAGCCCGCCGCGTCGGAATGAGCAGTTCTTC. This encodes CASSPPRRNEQFF.

V usage is TRBV30 and J usage is TRBJ1-1; D call uncertain. V lost 2 bases to trimming and J lost 3 bases, with 10 bases between them. Germline V gene sequence: CDR1 GTSNPN, CDR2 SVGIG (reference sequence). This CDR3 has 13 amino acids. The CDR3 sequence is CAWSFTRDTEAFF. For the CDR3, the DNA is TGTGCCTGGAGTTTCACGCGGGACACTGAAGCTTTCTTT.

V and J are TRBV5-1 and TRBJ2-2, with 7 bases identical to TRBD2. The germline gives CDR1 SGHRS, CDR2 YFSETQ. CDR3 length equals 17 residues. With 4 bases clipped from V and 0 bases from J, the junction kept 9 bases outside the gene matches. The CDR3 DNA follows: TGCGCCAGCAGCCCGAACGGAGCGGGAACGAACACCGGGGAGCTGTTTTTT. This sequence encodes CASSPNGAGTNTGELFF.

A word on this clone: The same CDR3 also results from other DNA sequences found in this sample. The rearrangement uses TRBV6-5 and TRBJ1-1; TRBD1 might be the D (5 bases). The CDR3 is 12 residues long. Trimming pared 10 bases from V and 2 bases from J, leaving 11 bases between. From germline, CDR1 is MNHEY and CDR2 SVGAGI. The CDR3 DNA sequence: TGTGCCACGAGTACAGGAAACACTGAAGCTTTCTTT. This translates into CATSTGNTEAFF.